The 19 T cell receptor beta chains below were found in one sample sequenced in a study of blood T cell repertoires in COVID-19. The assay was immunoSEQ multiplex PCR, and TCRdb's table has in-frame clones only and misses some. Of roughly 250,000 clones in the sample, 70% to 85% were seen once. The sequenced sample was peripheral blood. Receptors were obtained from a woman older than 75 with active or convalescent COVID-19.

The chain has TRBV19 and TRBJ1-4; tentatively, D is TRBD1 (5 bases). V gave up 5 bases and J gave up 6 bases, with 13 bases separating them. The CDR3 runs to 14 residues. Germline CDR1 is LNHDA and CDR2 is SQIVND (reference sequence). Here the CDR3 reads CASSGPLGHEKLFF. CDR3 DNA: TGTGCCAGTAGTGGGCCCTTGGGGCATGAAAAACTGTTTTTT.

The rearrangement joins TRBV9 to TRBJ2-5, with D possibly matching TRBD1 (6 bases). Germline lookup yields CDR1 SGDLS and CDR2 YYNGEE. The length of the CDR3 is 14 residues. Trimming took 0 bases from V and 4 from J, leaving 10 bases between them. The CDR3 spells CASSVDARGETQYF. The CDR3 nucleotides read TGTGCCAGCAGCGTAGACGCCAGGGGAGAGACCCAGTACTTC.

This chain links TRBV19 with TRBJ1-5; 12 bases fit TRBD1. Germline V lookup: CDR1 LNHDA, CDR2 SQIVND (reference sequence). The V and J ends lost 5 bases and 6 bases, in that order; junction bases with no gene match: 11. This CDR3 contains 17 residues. The CDR3 coding sequence is TGTGCCAGTAGTCCCAGCCGGGGACAGGGGGCTGCTCAGCCCCAGCATTTT. Translated: CASSPSRGQGAAQPQHF.

The rearrangement uses TRBV30 and TRBJ1-1; D is perhaps TRBD1 (6 bases). The V gene's germline CDR1 is GTSNPN and CDR2 SVGIG (reference sequence). V was cut by 3 bases and J by 0 bases, with 23 bases left in between. The CDR3 is made up of 18 amino acids. CDR3 DNA: TGTGCCTGGAGGCGCTACTCCGGGACAACCAAAATGAACACTGAAGCTTTCTTT. It encodes CAWRRYSGTTKMNTEAFF.

This clone was observed a few times. V and J are TRBV27 and TRBJ1-6; D possibly corresponds to TRBD1 (6 bases). V was cut by 5 bases and J by 10 bases, with 15 bases left in between. The CDR3 covers 14 residues. Germline CDR1 MNHEY, CDR2 SMNVEV (reference sequence). The CDR3 DNA reads as TGTGCCAGCAGTCCGACAGGCTGGGGGTCACCCCTCCACTTT. It codes for CASSPTGWGSPLHF.

V and J are TRBV29-1 and TRBJ1-2, with 9 positions matching TRBD1. Germline V gives CDR1 SQVTM, CDR2 ANQGSEA. The CDR3 has 12 amino acids. V lost 3 bases, J lost 6 bases, and 2 bases stayed unmatched. CDR3 coding DNA: TGCAGCGTTGACCGACAGGGGGATGGCTACACCTTC. Translating gives CSVDRQGDGYTF.

The V and J genes are TRBV6-1 and TRBJ2-1, with D possibly being TRBD2 (5 bases). V was shortened by 2 bases and J by 0 bases, with 8 bases between the two germline ends. The germline V gene has CDR1 MNHNS and CDR2 SASEGT. The CDR3 has 15 amino acids. The DNA for the CDR3 is TGTGCCAGCAGTGAATTCCGGGACTCCTACAATGAGCAGTTCTTC. The encoded protein is CASSEFRDSYNEQFF.

The gene calls are TRBV19 and TRBJ1-1, with D possibly TRBD1 on 6 matching bases. The V end was cut by 4 bases, the J end by 5 bases, with 14 bases between. The CDR3 length is 14 residues. The germline V gene has CDR1 LNHDA and CDR2 SQIVND (reference sequence). The CDR3 nucleotides read TGTGCCAGTAGTACGGGCAGGGGACGAACTGAAGCTTTCTTT. Translation gives CASSTGRGRTEAFF.

The chain carries TRBV11-2 and TRBJ1-3; D uncertain. The CDR3 extends over 11 amino acids. Germline CDR1 reads SGHAT; CDR2 reads FQNNGV. Trimming left V 3 bases short and J 11 bases short, with 8 bases between. The DNA of the CDR3 is TGTGCCAGCAGCTTTCGGTACGCCATATATTTT. It codes for CASSFRYAIYF.

V usage is TRBV30 and J usage is TRBJ1-1; 9 bases are shared with TRBD1. This CDR3 spans 13 amino acids. The ends lost 8 bases at V and 4 bases at J; junction bases unmatched: 8. CDR1 is GTSNPN, CDR2 SVGIG, per germline (reference sequence). The CDR3 sequence: CARHRGPSTEAFF. The CDR3 DNA reads as TGTGCCCGGCACAGGGGGCCCAGCACTGAAGCTTTCTTT. Full variable domain (missing parts from reference TRBV30 and TRBJ1-1): SQTIHQWPATLVQPVGSPLSLECTVEGTSNPNLYWYRQAAGRGLQLLFYSVGIGQISSEVPQNLSASRPQDRQFILSSKKLLLSDSGFYLCARHRGPSTEAFFGQGTRLTVV.

This rearrangement joins TRBV6-6 to TRBJ2-2; TRBD2 aligns across 9 bases. J gave up 4 bases and V 5 bases, and 2 bases lay outside the gene matches. CDR1 MNHNY and CDR2 SVGAGI come from the germline V gene (reference sequence). The CDR3 runs 14 residues. CDR3 bases: TGTGCCAGCAGTGGCGGGGGGGCCACCGGGGAGCTGTTTTTT. This sequence encodes CASSGGGATGELFF.

The chain couples TRBV3-1 (or the pseudogene TRBV3-2) to TRBJ1-6, with D maybe TRBD1 (6 bases). Looked up from germline, CDR1 is LGHDT and CDR2 is YNNKEL (reference sequence). This CDR3 comprises 16 residues. Between the trimmed V and J ends, which lost 1 base and 8 bases, there was a span of 15 bases. The CDR3 region has the DNA TGTGCCAGCAGCCAAGGGGGGCCGGACAGACATTCACCCCTCCACTTT. Translating gives CASSQGGPDRHSPLHF.

This clone has just one count. The V and J genes are TRBV7-2 and TRBJ2-5; 7 bases align to TRBD2. J was trimmed by 5 bases and V by 1 base; bases with no gene match: 13. The CDR3 is 17 amino acids. CDR1 SGHTA and CDR2 FQGNSA come from the germline V gene. The CDR3 region is CASSLERGWRGGETQYF. For the CDR3, the DNA is TGTGCCAGCAGCTTAGAGAGAGGATGGCGGGGAGGGGAGACCCAGTACTTC.

The chain links TRBV2 to TRBJ2-7; possible D gene TRBD2, 6 bases. This CDR3 region has 14 residues. V shed 6 bases and J shed 5 bases, with 17 bases lying between them. CDR1 and CDR2 from the germline V gene are SNHLY and FYNNEI. CDR3 protein: CASSARGYPNEQYF. The DNA for the CDR3 is TGTGCCAGCAGCGCGCGGGGTTATCCCAACGAGCAGTACTTC.

J is TRBJ2-3 and V is TRBV6-5, with 7 bases lining up with TRBD2. Trimming cost V 2 bases and J 4 bases; bases outside gene matches: 3. The CDR3 has 14 amino acids. Germline CDR1 reads MNHEY; CDR2 reads SVGAGI. This CDR3 reads CASSYRGESDTQYF. DNA of the CDR3: TGTGCCAGCAGTTACCGGGGGGAGTCAGATACGCAGTATTTT.

The count of this clone is one. V and J are TRBV27 and TRBJ2-1; 9 bases fit TRBD2. The germline V gene encodes CDR1 MNHEY and CDR2 SMNVEV (reference sequence). The CDR3 spans 16 residues. J was trimmed by 6 bases and V by 3 bases; bases with no gene match: 9. The CDR3 sequence is CASSFMAASGINEQFF. CDR3 DNA sequence: TGTGCCAGCAGTTTTATGGCGGCTAGCGGGATCAATGAGCAGTTCTTC.

This chain links TRBV11-3 with TRBJ2-6, with no clear D. Germline CDR1 reads SGHNT; CDR2 reads YENEEA. The germline V and J ends were trimmed by 3 bases and 2 bases, with 2 bases remaining between them. The CDR3 is made up of 13 amino acids. CDR3 nucleotides: TGTGCCAGCAGCTTCGCTGGGGCCAACGTCCTGACTTTC. Amino acid sequence: CASSFAGANVLTF. The full variable domain, rest sourced from reference TRBV11-3 and TRBJ2-6, is EAGVVQSPRYKIIEKKQPVAFWCNPISGHNTLYWYLQNLGQGPELLIRYENEEAVDDSQLPKDRFSAERLKGVDSTLKIQPAELGDSAVYLCASSFAGANVLTFGAGSRLTVL.

This clone was counted between two and nine times. V is TRBV9 and J is TRBJ1-4; D is uncertain. Trimming left V 0 bases short and J 4 bases short, with 10 bases between. The germline V gene encodes CDR1 SGDLS and CDR2 YYNGEE. The CDR3 totals 15 residues. The CDR3 DNA sequence: TGTGCCAGCAGCGTAGCTGGCCAAATTAATGAAAAACTGTTTTTT. Its translation is CASSVAGQINEKLFF.

The chain combines TRBV5-1 with TRBJ2-3; 8 nucleotides align to TRBD2. The germline CDR1 and CDR2 sequences are SGHRS and YFSETQ. This CDR3 has 16 amino acids. The trim removed 1 base at V and 4 bases at J, leaving 8 bases unmatched. DNA of the CDR3: TGCGCCAGCAGCTTGCGGCCAGCGGGGGAAGCAGATACGCAGTATTTT. As protein: CASSLRPAGEADTQYF.